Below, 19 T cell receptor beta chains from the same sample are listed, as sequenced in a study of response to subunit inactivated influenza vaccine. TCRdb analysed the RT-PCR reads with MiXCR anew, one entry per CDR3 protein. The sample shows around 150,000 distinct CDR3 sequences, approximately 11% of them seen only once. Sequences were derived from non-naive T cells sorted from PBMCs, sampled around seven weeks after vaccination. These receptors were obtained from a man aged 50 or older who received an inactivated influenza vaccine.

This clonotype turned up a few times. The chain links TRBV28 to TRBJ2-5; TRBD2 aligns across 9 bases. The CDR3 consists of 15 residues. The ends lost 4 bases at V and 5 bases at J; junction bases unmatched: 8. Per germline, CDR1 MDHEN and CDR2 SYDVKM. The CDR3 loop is CASSSQLAGYETQYF. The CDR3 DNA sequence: TGTGCCAGCAGTTCCCAACTAGCGGGCTATGAGACCCAGTACTTC.

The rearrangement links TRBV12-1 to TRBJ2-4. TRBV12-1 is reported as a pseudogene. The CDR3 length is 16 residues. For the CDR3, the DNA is TGTGCCAGCAGCCCTGGACGGATACTAGCCAAAAACATTCAGTACTTC. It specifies CASSPGRILAKNIQYF.

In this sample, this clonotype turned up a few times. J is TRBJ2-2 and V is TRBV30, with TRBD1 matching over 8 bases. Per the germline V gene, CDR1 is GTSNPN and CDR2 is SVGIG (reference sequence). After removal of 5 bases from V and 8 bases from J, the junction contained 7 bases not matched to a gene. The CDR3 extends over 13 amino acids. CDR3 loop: CAWGRQGMGELFF. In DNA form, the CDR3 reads TGTGCCTGGGGTCGACAGGGGATGGGGGAGCTGTTTTTT.

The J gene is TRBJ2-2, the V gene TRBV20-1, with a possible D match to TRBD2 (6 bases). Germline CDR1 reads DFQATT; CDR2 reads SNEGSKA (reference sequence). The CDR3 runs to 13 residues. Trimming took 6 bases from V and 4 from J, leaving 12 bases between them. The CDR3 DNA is TGCAGTGCCTCGGGAGTACTCACCGGGGAGCTGTTTTTT. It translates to CSASGVLTGELFF.

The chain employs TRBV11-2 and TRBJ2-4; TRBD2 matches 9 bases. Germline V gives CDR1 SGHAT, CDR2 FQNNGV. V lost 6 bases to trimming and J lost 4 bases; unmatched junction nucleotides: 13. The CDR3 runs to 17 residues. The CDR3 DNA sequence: TGTGCCAGCAGTCACTTCAGGGGGACTAGCCGGAAAAACATTCAGTACTTC. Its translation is CASSHFRGTSRKNIQYF.

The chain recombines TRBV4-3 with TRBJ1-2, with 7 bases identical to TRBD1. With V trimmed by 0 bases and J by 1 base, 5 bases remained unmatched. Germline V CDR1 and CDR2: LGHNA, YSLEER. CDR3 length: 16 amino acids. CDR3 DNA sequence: TGCGCCAGCAGCCAAGACTGGGGACAGTATAACTATGGCTACACCTTC. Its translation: CASSQDWGQYNYGYTF.

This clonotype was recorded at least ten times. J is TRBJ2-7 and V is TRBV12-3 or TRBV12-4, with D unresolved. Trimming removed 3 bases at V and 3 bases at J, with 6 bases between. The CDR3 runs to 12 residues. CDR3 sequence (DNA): TGTGCCAGCAGTTTCCGATACTACGAGCAGTACTTC. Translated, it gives CASSFRYYEQYF.

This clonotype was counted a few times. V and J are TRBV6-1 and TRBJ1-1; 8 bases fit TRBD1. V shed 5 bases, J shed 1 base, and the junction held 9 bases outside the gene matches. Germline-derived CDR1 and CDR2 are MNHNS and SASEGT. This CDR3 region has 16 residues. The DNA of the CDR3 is TGTGCCAGCAGTCTTTCCAGGGACAGGAGGAACACTGAAGCTTTCTTT. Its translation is CASSLSRDRRNTEAFF.

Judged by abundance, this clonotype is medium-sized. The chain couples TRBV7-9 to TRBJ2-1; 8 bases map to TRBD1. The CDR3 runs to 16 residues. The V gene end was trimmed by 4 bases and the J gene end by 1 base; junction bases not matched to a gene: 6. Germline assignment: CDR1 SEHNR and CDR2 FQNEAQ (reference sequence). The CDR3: CASSSIQGVSYNEQFF. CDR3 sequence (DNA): TGTGCCAGCAGCTCGATACAGGGGGTATCCTACAATGAGCAGTTCTTC.

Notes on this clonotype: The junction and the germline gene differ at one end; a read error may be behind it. The CDR3 is CACSQGQPYGYTF. The CDR3 DNA reads as TGCGCCTGCAGCCAAGGCCAGCCCTATGGCTACACCTTC. This rearrangement joins TRBV4-1 to TRBJ1-2; D gene ambiguous. Per germline, CDR1 MGHRA and CDR2 YSYEKL. This CDR3 has 13 residues.

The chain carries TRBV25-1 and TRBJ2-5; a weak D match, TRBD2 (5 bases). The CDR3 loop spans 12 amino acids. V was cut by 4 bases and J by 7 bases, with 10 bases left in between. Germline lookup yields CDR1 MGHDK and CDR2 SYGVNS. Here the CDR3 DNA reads TGTGCCAGCAGTGGGGAGTTCGGGACCCAGTACTTC. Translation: CASSGEFGTQYF.

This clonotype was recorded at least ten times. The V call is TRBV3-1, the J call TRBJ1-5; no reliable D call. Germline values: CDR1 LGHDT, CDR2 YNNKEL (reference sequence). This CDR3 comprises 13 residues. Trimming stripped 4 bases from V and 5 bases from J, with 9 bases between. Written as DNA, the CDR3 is TGTGCCAGCAGCCCTAGTCGAGATCAGCCCCAGCATTTT. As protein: CASSPSRDQPQHF.

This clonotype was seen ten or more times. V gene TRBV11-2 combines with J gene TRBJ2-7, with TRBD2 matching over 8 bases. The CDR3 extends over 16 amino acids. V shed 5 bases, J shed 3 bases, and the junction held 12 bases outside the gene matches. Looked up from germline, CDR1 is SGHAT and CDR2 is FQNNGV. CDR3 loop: CASSAQGRGGNYEQYF. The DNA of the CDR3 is TGTGCCAGCAGCGCTCAGGGCCGGGGGGGAAACTACGAGCAGTACTTC.

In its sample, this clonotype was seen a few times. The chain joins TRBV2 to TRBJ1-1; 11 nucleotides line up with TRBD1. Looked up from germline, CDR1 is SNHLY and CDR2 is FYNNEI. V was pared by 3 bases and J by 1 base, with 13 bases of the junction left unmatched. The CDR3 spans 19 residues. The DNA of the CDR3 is TGTGCCAGCAGTGAGATAGCGTTGGACAGGGGGCTGGAGAACACTGAAGCTTTCTTT. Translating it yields CASSEIALDRGLENTEAFF.

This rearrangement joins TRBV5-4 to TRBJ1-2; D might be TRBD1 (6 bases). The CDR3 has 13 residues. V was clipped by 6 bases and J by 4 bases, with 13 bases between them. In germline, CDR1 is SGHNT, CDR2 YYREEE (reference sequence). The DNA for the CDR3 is TGTGCCAGCAACCTACAGGGCTCCTATGGCTACACCTTC. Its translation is CASNLQGSYGYTF.

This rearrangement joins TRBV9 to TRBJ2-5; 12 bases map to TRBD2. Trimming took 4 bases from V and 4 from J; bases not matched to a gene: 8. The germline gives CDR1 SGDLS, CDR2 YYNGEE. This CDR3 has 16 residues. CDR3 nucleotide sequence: TGTGCCAGCAGCCCGCAAGCGACTAGCGGGAGAGAGACCCAGTACTTC. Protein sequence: CASSPQATSGRETQYF.

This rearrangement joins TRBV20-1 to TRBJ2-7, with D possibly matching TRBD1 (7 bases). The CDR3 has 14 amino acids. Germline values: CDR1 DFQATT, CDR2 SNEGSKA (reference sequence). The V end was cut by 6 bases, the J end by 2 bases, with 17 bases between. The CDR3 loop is CSADPRGATYEQYF. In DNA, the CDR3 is TGCAGTGCCGATCCCAGGGGGGCAACCTACGAGCAGTACTTC.

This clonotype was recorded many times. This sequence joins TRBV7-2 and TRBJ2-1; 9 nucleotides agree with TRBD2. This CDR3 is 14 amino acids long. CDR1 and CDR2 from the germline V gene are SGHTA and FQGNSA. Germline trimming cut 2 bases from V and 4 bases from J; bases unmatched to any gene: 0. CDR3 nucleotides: TGTGCCAGCAGCTTAAGCGGGGGGTACAATGAGCAGTTCTTC. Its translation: CASSLSGGYNEQFF.

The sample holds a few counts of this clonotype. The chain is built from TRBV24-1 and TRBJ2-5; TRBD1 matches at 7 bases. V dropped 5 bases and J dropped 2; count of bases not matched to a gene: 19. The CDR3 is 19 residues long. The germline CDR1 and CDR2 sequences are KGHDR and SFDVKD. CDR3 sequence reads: CATSARPGQAGRSQETQYF. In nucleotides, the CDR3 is TGTGCCACCAGTGCCCGACCAGGACAGGCAGGAAGGTCGCAAGAGACCCAGTACTTC.